Below, one TCR beta chain is given with its context. The record originates from a study of T cell responses to AZD1222 COVID-19 vaccine. After removal of 0 bases from V and 7 bases from J, the junction contained 7 bases not matched to a gene. Germline lookup yields CDR1 MGHRA and CDR2 YSYEKL. The CDR3 length is 17 residues. Method: immunoSEQ multiplex PCR; TCRdb's copy keeps in-frame clones and lacks some. The data show 75,000 to 90,000 clones, around 90% seen once. The J gene is TRBJ2-1, the V gene TRBV4-1; 12 nucleotides align to TRBD2. Specimen: peripheral blood, collected 28 days after the second AZD1222 dose. This sequence originates from an adult who received the AZD1222 COVID-19 vaccine. CDR3 DNA sequence: TGCGCCAGCAGCCAAGATCGAGGACTAGCGGGAAAGAATGAGCAGTTCTTC. Translating it yields CASSQDRGLAGKNEQFF.